A single sample is the source of the 30 T cell receptor beta chains below, sequenced in a study of blood T cell repertoires in COVID-19. Assay: immunoSEQ multiplex PCR; the TCRdb copy retains only in-frame clones and omits some. The sample has 100,000 or so clones, more than 90% seen once. Input material: peripheral blood. The receptors shown here come from a woman aged 45-60 years with COVID-19, enrolled during active disease.

The chain is built from TRBV6-2 or TRBV6-3 and TRBJ2-1; tentatively, D is TRBD2 (6 bases). The CDR3 loop spans 13 amino acids. Germline lookup yields CDR1 MNHEY and CDR2 SVGEGT. The V end lost 2 bases, the J end lost 13 bases, and 15 bases lay between the germline ends. CDR3 sequence reads: CASSYPGLLDQFF. The CDR3 DNA reads as TGTGCCAGCAGTTACCCGGGACTCCTGGATCAGTTCTTC.

The V call is TRBV24-1, the J call TRBJ2-5; D not resolved. Trimming pared 3 bases from V and 1 base from J, leaving 11 bases between. Germline lookup yields CDR1 KGHDR and CDR2 SFDVKD. CDR3 length: 15 residues. The CDR3 DNA is TGTGCCACCAGTGATCCCTTGGGCATCCAAGAGACCCAGTACTTC. Encoded protein: CATSDPLGIQETQYF.

This rearrangement joins TRBV18 to TRBJ1-1; a possible D gene is TRBD1 (6 bases). The V end was cut by 3 bases, the J end by 3 bases, with 14 bases between. Germline V lookup: CDR1 KGHSH, CDR2 LQKENI. The CDR3 covers 15 residues. The CDR3 loop is CASSPQGIRDTEAFF. The CDR3 DNA reads as TGTGCCAGCTCACCTCAGGGGATAAGGGACACTGAAGCTTTCTTT.

The gene calls are TRBV6-5 and TRBJ1-2; D unclear. V was cut by 8 bases and J by 2 bases, with 6 bases left in between. The CDR3 is 11 residues long. Germline values: CDR1 MNHEY, CDR2 SVGAGI. CDR3 DNA: TGTGCCAGCTCAGGAAACTATGGCTACACCTTC. This translates into CASSGNYGYTF.

The chain combines TRBV27 with TRBJ2-7; D possibly corresponds to TRBD2 (7 bases). Germline V CDR1 and CDR2: MNHEY, SMNVEV (reference sequence). Trimming took off 6 bases at V and 2 bases at J, with 17 bases between the two ends. The CDR3 is 15 residues long. The CDR3 is CASSREGGRTYEQYF. The CDR3 DNA follows: TGTGCCAGCAGCCGTGAGGGGGGGCGTACCTACGAGCAGTACTTC.

The chain links TRBV11-3 to TRBJ2-1; 11 bases fit TRBD2. CDR3 length equals 16 residues. After removal of 4 bases from V and 3 bases from J, the junction contained 5 bases not matched to a gene. Germline V gene data show CDR1 as SGHNT and CDR2 as YENEEA. CDR3 nucleotide sequence: TGTGCCAGCAGCTGGGCCGGGACTAGCGGCTACAATGAGCAGTTCTTC. As protein: CASSWAGTSGYNEQFF. Using reference TRBV11-3 and TRBJ2-1 for the parts outside the CDR3, the full variable domain is EAGVVQSPRYKIIEKKQPVAFWCNPISGHNTLYWYLQNLGQGPELLIRYENEEAVDDSQLPKDRFSAERLKGVDSTLKIQPAELGDSAVYLCASSWAGTSGYNEQFFGPGTRLTVL.

V gene TRBV5-1 combines with J gene TRBJ2-2; 7 nucleotides align to TRBD1. With V trimmed by 1 base and J by 0 bases, 3 bases remained unmatched. CDR3 length: 16 residues. Germline V gene sequence: CDR1 SGHRS, CDR2 YFSETQ. The CDR3 nucleotides are TGCGCCAGCAGCTTGACGACAGGGACGAACACCGGGGAGCTGTTTTTT. This codes for CASSLTTGTNTGELFF. The whole variable domain, remainder taken from reference TRBV5-1 and TRBJ2-2, is KAGVTQTPRYLIKTRGQQVTLSCSPISGHRSVSWYQQTPGQGLQFLFEYFSETQRNKGNFPGRFSGRQFSNSRSEMNVSTLELGDSALYLCASSLTTGTNTGELFFGEGSRLTVL.

This rearrangement joins TRBV7-2 to TRBJ1-6; 7 bases fit TRBD1. The V segment lost 3 bases and the J segment 6 bases; nucleotides outside the gene matches: 2. The CDR3 has 14 amino acids. CDR1 SGHTA and CDR2 FQGNSA come from the germline V gene. The CDR3 loop reads CASSLPGGNSPLHF. CDR3 sequence (DNA): TGTGCCAGCAGCTTGCCAGGGGGTAATTCACCCCTCCACTTT.

The chain employs TRBV3-1 (or the pseudogene TRBV3-2) and TRBJ1-4, with 10 bases lining up with TRBD1. Trimming at V came to 4 bases and at J to 8 bases, leaving 13 bases not matched to a gene. The CDR3 has 17 amino acids. CDR1 is LGHDT and CDR2 is YNNKEL in the germline V gene (reference sequence). CDR3 protein: CASSLTGTGAPREKLFF. DNA of the CDR3: TGTGCCAGCAGCCTTACCGGGACAGGGGCCCCTAGGGAAAAACTGTTTTTT.

J is TRBJ1-3 and V is TRBV3-1 (or the pseudogene TRBV3-2); 9 nucleotides match TRBD1. The germline V gene has CDR1 LGHDT and CDR2 YNNKEL (reference sequence). The J segment lost 1 base and the V segment lost 0 bases, leaving 10 bases of the junction unmatched. There are 19 residues in the CDR3. The CDR3 sequence: CASSQERDREFPSGNTIYF. In nucleotides, the CDR3 is TGTGCCAGCAGCCAAGAGCGGGACAGGGAGTTTCCGTCTGGAAACACCATATATTTT.

The CDR3 protein is CATSDRMTGEGEKLFF. CDR3 DNA sequence: TGTGCCACCAGTGATCGGATGACAGGGGAAGGTGAAAAACTGTTTTTT. The rearrangement joins TRBV24-1 to TRBJ1-4; 8 bases fit TRBD1. The CDR3 contains 16 residues. The germline V gene encodes CDR1 KGHDR and CDR2 SFDVKD. The V and J ends lost 3 bases and 7 bases, in that order; junction bases with no gene match: 9.

The J gene is TRBJ2-1, the V gene TRBV10-1, with TRBD2 matching over 7 bases. V trimming: 2 bases; J trimming: 2 bases; junction bases outside the gene matches: 3. The germline V gene has CDR1 WNHNN and CDR2 SYGVQD (reference sequence). The CDR3 has 15 residues. The CDR3 sequence: CASSETSAPYNEQFF. CDR3 nucleotides: TGCGCCAGCAGTGAGACTAGCGCTCCCTACAATGAGCAGTTCTTC.

The rearrangement links TRBV24-1 to TRBJ2-3; TRBD1 matches at 9 bases. This CDR3 is 17 amino acids long. Germline V lookup: CDR1 KGHDR, CDR2 SFDVKD. The V segment lost 3 bases and the J segment 2 bases; nucleotides outside the gene matches: 8. CDR3: CATSDAQQGAFTDTQYF. The CDR3 DNA reads as TGTGCCACCAGTGATGCCCAACAGGGGGCCTTCACAGATACGCAGTATTTT.

This chain connects TRBV7-2 to TRBJ2-3, with 16 bases lining up with TRBD2. The CDR3 loop spans 18 amino acids. In germline, CDR1 is SGHTA, CDR2 FQGNSA. The V segment lost 1 base and the J segment 5 bases; nucleotides outside the gene matches: 6. In nucleotides, the CDR3 is TGTGCCAGCAGCTTAGTGGGGACTAGCGGGGGGGCCGTAGATACGCAGTATTTT. It codes for CASSLVGTSGGAVDTQYF.

This sequence joins TRBV5-6 and TRBJ2-3; TRBD2 agrees at 15 bases. The germline gives CDR1 SGHDT, CDR2 YYEEEE. The CDR3 has 16 amino acids. V trimming: 0 bases; J trimming: 4 bases; junction bases outside the gene matches: 0. The CDR3 reads CASSLGTSGGADTQYF. The CDR3 region has the DNA TGTGCCAGCAGCTTGGGGACTAGCGGGGGGGCAGATACGCAGTATTTT.

The chain joins TRBV2 to TRBJ1-3; no reliable D call. The V end was cut by 2 bases, the J end by 4 bases, with 3 bases between. Germline V gene sequence: CDR1 SNHLY, CDR2 FYNNEI. This CDR3 comprises 12 residues. CDR3 region: CASSESGNTIYF. CDR3 coding DNA: TGTGCCAGCAGTGAAAGCGGAAACACCATATATTTT. The full variable domain, completed using reference TRBV2 and TRBJ1-3, is EPEVTQTPSHQVTQMGQEVILRCVPISNHLYFYWYRQILGQKVEFLVSFYNNEISEKSEIFDDQFSVERPDGSNFTLKIRSTKLEDSAMYFCASSESGNTIYFGEGSWLTVV.

The chain uses TRBV19 and TRBJ1-5; D is unclear. Germline values: CDR1 LNHDA, CDR2 SQIVND (reference sequence). The CDR3 consists of 11 residues. V lost 5 bases, J lost 11 bases, and 10 bases lay in between. The CDR3 protein is CASSDLWAQHF. DNA for the CDR3: TGTGCCAGTAGTGACTTGTGGGCCCAGCATTTT.

This sequence joins TRBV6-2 or TRBV6-3 and TRBJ1-2, with a tentative D call TRBD1 (6 bases). The V end lost 2 bases, the J end lost 2 bases, and 12 bases lay between the germline ends. Per germline, CDR1 MNHEY and CDR2 SVGEGT. CDR3 length: 15 amino acids. The CDR3 DNA follows: TGTGCCAGCAGTTACGGCAGGGGAGGGAACTATGGCTACACCTTC. It translates to CASSYGRGGNYGYTF.

This clone was observed a single time. The chain recombines TRBV28 with TRBJ1-1; 9 bases line up with TRBD1. The germline gives CDR1 MDHEN, CDR2 SYDVKM. The trim removed 5 bases at V and 2 bases at J, leaving 6 bases unmatched. The CDR3 is made up of 15 amino acids. The CDR3 nucleotides read TGTGCCAGCAGTCCCCGGGACAGGGTAAACACTGAAGCTTTCTTT. The encoded protein is CASSPRDRVNTEAFF.

The chain carries TRBV4-1 and TRBJ1-1; D ambiguous. Trimming removed 0 bases at V and 2 bases at J, with 13 bases between. The germline V gene has CDR1 MGHRA and CDR2 YSYEKL. The CDR3 length is 16 residues. CDR3 sequence (DNA): TGCGCCAGCAGCCAAGATTCTGGCAGGCCCAACACTGAAGCTTTCTTT. This gives the protein CASSQDSGRPNTEAFF.

The chain carries TRBV7-2 and TRBJ2-5, with TRBD1 identical over 8 bases. With V trimmed by 4 bases and J by 4 bases, 5 bases remained unmatched. CDR3 length equals 14 residues. Germline V lookup: CDR1 SGHTA, CDR2 FQGNSA. In nucleotides, the CDR3 is TGTGCCAGCAGCTCGACAGGGGCGGGAGAGACCCAGTACTTC. It translates to CASSSTGAGETQYF.

The chain couples TRBV4-1 to TRBJ2-3; D uncertain. Germline assignment: CDR1 MGHRA and CDR2 YSYEKL. This CDR3 contains 13 residues. The V gene lost 1 base and the J gene lost 5 bases, with 7 bases spanning the gap. The CDR3: CASSQAGGDTQYF. The CDR3 region has the DNA TGCGCCAGCAGCCAAGCGGGTGGAGATACGCAGTATTTT.

The chain uses TRBV10-3 and TRBJ1-2; D perhaps matches TRBD1 (6 bases). The germline V gene has CDR1 ENHRY and CDR2 SYGVKD. CDR3 length: 15 amino acids. V was trimmed by 0 bases and J by 4 bases, leaving 12 bases between them. CDR3 region: CAISESDSLFYGYTF. The CDR3 DNA sequence: TGTGCCATCAGTGAGTCGGACAGCCTGTTCTATGGCTACACCTTC.

This chain uses TRBV6-5 with TRBJ2-2; D gene uncertain. Germline V lookup: CDR1 MNHEY, CDR2 SVGAGI. With 0 bases removed from V and 2 bases from J, the gap between germline ends came to 4 bases. The CDR3 loop spans 14 amino acids. CDR3 protein: CASSYSTNTGELFF. CDR3 DNA: TGTGCCAGCAGTTACTCGACAAACACCGGGGAGCTGTTTTTT.

The chain has TRBV29-1 and TRBJ1-2; TRBD1 might be the D (6 bases). The V gene's germline CDR1 is SQVTM and CDR2 ANQGSEA. Deletions cut 3 bases from V and 2 bases from J, with 13 bases between. The CDR3 length is 14 residues. The CDR3 protein is CSVEKPGQNYGYTF. Here the CDR3 DNA reads TGCAGCGTTGAGAAGCCAGGACAGAACTATGGCTACACCTTC.

This chain links TRBV24-1 with TRBJ2-3; TRBD1 agrees at 11 bases. With V trimmed by 5 bases and J by 4 bases, 7 bases remained unmatched. The V gene's germline CDR1 is KGHDR and CDR2 SFDVKD. The length of the CDR3 is 16 residues. The CDR3 nucleotides are TGTGCCACCAGTGGCTTAGGACAGGGGGCGGCAGATACGCAGTATTTT. Amino acid sequence: CATSGLGQGAADTQYF.

The rearrangement links TRBV5-1 to TRBJ2-5, with D tentatively TRBD2 (6 bases). Germline CDR1 SGHRS, CDR2 YFSETQ. This CDR3 contains 13 residues. The ends were cut back, 3 bases at V and 5 bases at J, with 11 bases in the middle. CDR3 coding DNA: TGCGCCAGCAGCTCTGCCGGAGGGGAGACCCAGTACTTC. This gives the protein CASSSAGGETQYF.

Written as DNA, the CDR3 is TGTGCCACCAGTGATACGACAGGTTTCGGATACAATGAGCAGTTCTTC. Protein sequence: CATSDTTGFGYNEQFF. The V gene is TRBV24-1, the J gene TRBJ2-1, with a tentative D call TRBD1 (6 bases). V was clipped by 3 bases and J by 4 bases, with 15 bases between them. CDR3 size: 16 residues. Germline assignment: CDR1 KGHDR and CDR2 SFDVKD.

The V gene is TRBV19, the J gene TRBJ1-1, with 8 bases identical to TRBD1. The CDR3 runs to 14 residues. Germline CDR1 LNHDA, CDR2 SQIVND (reference sequence). J was trimmed by 4 bases and V by 5 bases; bases with no gene match: 6. CDR3 bases: TGTGCCAGTAGTTCTGGACAGGGTCTCACTGAAGCTTTCTTT. Its protein product is CASSSGQGLTEAFF.

The chain has TRBV27 and TRBJ1-2; D gene unclear. Germline V gene sequence: CDR1 MNHEY, CDR2 SMNVEV (reference sequence). Deletions cut 0 bases from V and 1 base from J, with 3 bases between. The CDR3 has 13 amino acids. CDR3 sequence (DNA): TGTGCCAGCAGTTTATCCGTTAACTATGGCTACACCTTC. Its translation: CASSLSVNYGYTF.